This passage covers 17 T cell receptor beta chains from one sample sequenced in a study of vaccination and CD4 T cells after COVID-19. The treatment: approximately 9-day PBMC culture with coronavirus spike peptide pools or control peptides (ViraFEST assay). The antigens of these receptors remain unknown. The Oncomine TCR Beta short-read assay sequenced DNA from cultured CD4+ T cells. MiXCR, applied by TCRdb to the PCR reads, yields one record per CDR3 protein. This sample has about 18,000 distinct CDR3 sequences, with about 70% found just once. Sequencing input: CD4+ T cells from blood, cultured in vitro. The receptors originated from a human donor who had recovered from COVID-19.

This sequence joins TRBV9 and TRBJ1-2; tentatively, D is TRBD1 (5 bases). Germline CDR1 is SGDLS and CDR2 is YYNGEE. The CDR3 is made up of 15 amino acids. The V end was cut by 5 bases, the J end by 0 bases, with 14 bases between. In DNA form, the CDR3 reads TGTGCCAGCAGTCCCCGCAGGGCAGCTAACTATGGCTACACCTTC. Its protein is CASSPRRAANYGYTF.

V and J are TRBV20-1 and TRBJ2-2, with 9 positions matching TRBD2. This CDR3 has 18 residues. Losses at the gene ends were 5 bases for V and 2 bases for J; bases not matched to a gene: 15. Germline loops: CDR1 DFQATT, CDR2 SNEGSKA (reference sequence). CDR3 sequence reads: CSADLGAGGPPNTGELFF. DNA for the CDR3: TGCAGTGCTGACCTGGGAGCGGGGGGACCCCCCAACACCGGGGAGCTGTTTTTT.

This clonotype was observed once. The chain uses TRBV30 and TRBJ2-5; maybe TRBD2 (7 bases). Germline CDR1 and CDR2: GTSNPN and SVGIG (reference sequence). The length of the CDR3 is 14 residues. V was shortened by 4 bases and J by 2 bases, with 14 bases between the two germline ends. This CDR3 is CAWIGGGGQETQYF. Written as DNA, the CDR3 is TGTGCCTGGATCGGGGGAGGGGGACAAGAGACCCAGTACTTC.

The gene calls are TRBV20-1 and TRBJ1-5; no clear D. Trimming left V 0 bases short and J 0 bases short, with 12 bases between. Germline CDR1 is DFQATT and CDR2 is SNEGSKA (reference sequence). The CDR3 runs to 16 residues. The CDR3 sequence: CSARDLRSASNQPQHF. The CDR3 coding sequence is TGCAGTGCTAGAGATCTGAGGTCAGCTAGCAATCAGCCCCAGCATTTT.

This clonotype is termed medium-sized. This chain links TRBV7-2 with TRBJ2-5; 13 nucleotides match TRBD2. J was trimmed by 4 bases and V by 2 bases; bases with no gene match: 4. The V gene's germline CDR1 is SGHTA and CDR2 FQGNSA. The CDR3 length is 16 residues. The CDR3 loop reads CASSLTSGRVRETQYF. As DNA, the CDR3 is TGTGCCAGCAGCTTAACTAGCGGGAGGGTTCGAGAGACCCAGTACTTC.

The chain couples TRBV20-1 to TRBJ2-3; TRBD2 matches 11 bases. This CDR3 region has 14 residues. In germline, CDR1 is DFQATT, CDR2 SNEGSKA (reference sequence). The V segment lost 6 bases and the J segment 5 bases; nucleotides outside the gene matches: 7. For the CDR3, the DNA is TGCAGTGCCCGACTAGCGGGACGGGGAGATACGCAGTATTTT. Its translation: CSARLAGRGDTQYF.

V usage is TRBV6-2 or TRBV6-3 and J usage is TRBJ2-7; D not certain. The germline gives CDR1 MNHEY, CDR2 SVGEGT. Trimming took off 0 bases at V and 3 bases at J, with 9 bases between the two ends. The CDR3 runs to 14 residues. CDR3 loop: CASSYSMRFYEQYF. CDR3 nucleotide sequence: TGTGCCAGCAGTTACTCGATGCGGTTCTACGAGCAGTACTTC.

The V call is TRBV11-3, the J call TRBJ2-5; the D gene is possibly TRBD2 (5 bases). CDR1 and CDR2 from the germline V gene are SGHNT and YENEEA. This CDR3 region has 13 residues. Trimming removed 0 bases at V and 6 bases at J, with 8 bases between. The CDR3 sequence is CASSLDRRKTQYF. The CDR3 DNA reads as TGTGCCAGCAGCTTAGATCGGAGGAAGACCCAGTACTTC.

The chain is built from TRBV5-1 and TRBJ2-7; D may correspond to TRBD1 or TRBD2 (6 bases each). Germline CDR1 and CDR2: SGHRS and YFSETQ. The CDR3 totals 15 residues. V lost 4 bases, J lost 5 bases, and 19 bases lay in between. The CDR3 DNA follows: TGCGCCAGCAGCGCCCCCGGAGGGACAACAAACGAGCAGTACTTC. It codes for CASSAPGGTTNEQYF.

J is TRBJ1-5 and V is TRBV6-2 or TRBV6-3, with no clear D. V was shortened by 7 bases and J by 2 bases, with 30 bases between the two germline ends. CDR3 length: 20 amino acids. In germline, CDR1 is MNHEY, CDR2 SVGEGT. The CDR3 DNA reads TGTGCCAGCACCACGACTCTTCGGAGAGGGCTCAAACCGGGCAATCAGCCCCAGCATTTT. Amino acids: CASTTTLRRGLKPGNQPQHF.

This chain uses TRBV28 with TRBJ1-1; D ambiguous. The CDR3 sequence is 15 residues long. The V gene lost 2 bases and the J gene lost 0 bases, with 10 bases spanning the gap. Per germline, CDR1 MDHEN and CDR2 SYDVKM. CDR3 residues: CASSLRISMNTEAFF. The CDR3 DNA sequence: TGTGCCAGCAGTTTACGGATAAGCATGAACACTGAAGCTTTCTTT.

The gene calls are TRBV11-2 and TRBJ2-4, with D unclear. Deletions cut 5 bases from V and 2 bases from J, with 13 bases between. The CDR3 runs to 15 residues. Germline values: CDR1 SGHAT, CDR2 FQNNGV. In DNA, the CDR3 is TGTGCCAGCAGCCCCCAGCACGTCCCCAAAAACATTCAGTACTTC. It specifies CASSPQHVPKNIQYF.

The rearrangement joins TRBV7-9 to TRBJ2-7, with TRBD2 identical over 11 bases. The J segment lost 4 bases and the V segment lost 1 base, leaving 6 bases of the junction unmatched. This CDR3 has 16 residues. Germline loops: CDR1 SEHNR, CDR2 FQNEAQ (reference sequence). The CDR3 DNA reads TGTGCCAGCAGCTTAGGAACTAGCGGGAGTATTTACGAGCAGTACTTC. Translation: CASSLGTSGSIYEQYF.

V gene TRBV19 combines with J gene TRBJ2-1; a weak D match, TRBD2 (6 bases). V lost 6 bases to trimming and J lost 3 bases, with 9 bases between them. In germline, CDR1 is LNHDA, CDR2 SQIVND (reference sequence). The CDR3 length is 13 residues. The chain's CDR3 is CASRASDYNEQFF. The CDR3 region has the DNA TGTGCCAGTAGGGCTAGCGACTACAATGAGCAGTTCTTC.

The chain couples TRBV11-2 to TRBJ1-2; 7 bases are shared with TRBD1. The CDR3 extends over 16 amino acids. V lost 5 bases and J lost 1; bases outside the gene matches: 10. Per germline, CDR1 SGHAT and CDR2 FQNNGV. The CDR3 is CASSPRGEGSNYGYTF. The CDR3 bases are TGTGCCAGCAGCCCCAGGGGGGAGGGGAGTAACTATGGCTACACCTTC.

The V and J genes are TRBV6-1 and TRBJ1-3; D is uncertain. The CDR3 spans 13 residues. The V gene lost 1 base and the J gene lost 0 bases, with 1 base spanning the gap. Germline-derived CDR1 and CDR2 are MNHNS and SASEGT. This chain's CDR3 is CASSEDSGNTIYF. The CDR3 DNA reads TGTGCCAGCAGTGAAGACTCTGGAAACACCATATATTTT.

This chain connects TRBV10-1 to TRBJ2-1; TRBD1 or TRBD2 may be the D gene (6 bases each). Germline CDR1 WNHNN, CDR2 SYGVQD (reference sequence). V was pared by 0 bases and J by 0 bases, with 12 bases between. The CDR3 covers 17 residues. CDR3 DNA sequence: TGCGCCAGCAGTGAGTCCGTTGGAGGGGGCTCCTACAATGAGCAGTTCTTC. It yields the protein CASSESVGGGSYNEQFF.